Each of the 32 T cell receptor beta chains below was sequenced from the same sample in a study of cytomegalovirus exposure and HLA in healthy donors. Use of 60 Vbeta and 13 Jbeta primers characterized the PCR. Method: immunoSEQ multiplex PCR; TCRdb's copy keeps in-frame clones and lacks some. Among tens of thousands of clones, around 80% were seen once, and the ten largest hold around 9.7%. The sequenced sample was PBMCs. The source is a man aged 40-50 years in good health and CMV-seronegative.

On this clone itself: Other DNA sequences in the sample encode the same CDR3. This chain connects TRBV7-2 to TRBJ1-1; possible D gene TRBD1, 6 bases. CDR1 SGHTA and CDR2 FQGNSA come from the germline V gene. The V and J ends lost 9 bases and 8 bases respectively, with 16 bases between them. CDR3 length: 12 residues. CDR3 residues: CASSTAQGEAFF. The CDR3 nucleotides read TGTGCCAGTAGCACCGCGCAGGGGGAAGCTTTCTTT.

V gene TRBV5-1 combines with J gene TRBJ2-5; 10 bases are a match to TRBD1. The J call may not be correct, given that the DNA end is closer to TRBJ2-7. Germline values: CDR1 SGHRS, CDR2 YFSETQ. The CDR3 extends over 13 amino acids. This CDR3 is CASTGQGAYEQYF. Written as DNA, the CDR3 is TGCGCCAGCACCGGACAGGGGGCCTACGAGCAGTACTTC.

The gene calls are TRBV11-2 and TRBJ1-1; 9 bases agree with TRBD1. CDR1 is SGHAT, CDR2 FQNNGV, per germline. The length of the CDR3 is 15 residues. Germline trimming cut 8 bases from V and 1 base from J; bases unmatched to any gene: 8. CDR3 in DNA: TGTGCCAGCGGCCTACAGGGGGCAGAGAACACTGAAGCTTTCTTT. Translated, it gives CASGLQGAENTEAFF.

This chain links TRBV5-1 with TRBJ2-3, with a possible D match to TRBD2 (6 bases). Germline CDR1 SGHRS, CDR2 YFSETQ. The CDR3 consists of 14 residues. The V end was cut by 0 bases, the J end by 1 base, with 6 bases between. Here the CDR3 reads CASSLAGGTDTQYF. In nucleotides, the CDR3 is TGCGCCAGCAGCTTGGCGGGGGGCACAGATACGCAGTATTTT. The entire variable domain, with the rest obtained from reference TRBV5-1 and TRBJ2-3, is as follows: KAGVTQTPRYLIKTRGQQVTLSCSPISGHRSVSWYQQTPGQGLQFLFEYFSETQRNKGNFPGRFSGRQFSNSRSEMNVSTLELGDSALYLCASSLAGGTDTQYFGPGTRLTVL.

The chain couples TRBV7-6 to TRBJ2-1; possibly TRBD1 for D (5 bases). V was trimmed by 5 bases and J by 5 bases, leaving 13 bases between them. Germline loops: CDR1 SGHVS, CDR2 FNYEAQ. The CDR3 length is 14 residues. This CDR3 is CASSRTLTHNEQFF. Here the CDR3 DNA reads TGTGCCAGCAGCAGGACACTTACCCACAATGAGCAGTTCTTC.

The chain is built from TRBV7-2 and TRBJ2-2; D gene ambiguous. CDR1 and CDR2 from the germline V gene are SGHTA and FQGNSA. This CDR3 is built from 15 residues. Trimming took 0 bases from V and 3 from J, leaving 8 bases between them. The CDR3 DNA reads TGTGCCAGCAGCTTAGCGCCACTCCACACCGGGGAGCTGTTTTTT. It translates to CASSLAPLHTGELFF.

The gene calls are TRBV5-8 and TRBJ1-1; D is possibly TRBD1 (6 bases). V was trimmed by 2 bases and J by 1 base, leaving 12 bases between them. This CDR3 is 15 amino acids long. Germline assignment: CDR1 SGHTS and CDR2 YDEGEE. CDR3 residues: CASSLMTGRNTEAFF. In DNA form, the CDR3 reads TGTGCCAGCAGCTTAATGACAGGAAGGAACACTGAAGCTTTCTTT.

The CDR3 DNA is TGTGCCAGCAGTGCGACAGGTAGCACAGATACGCAGTATTTT. Translated, it gives CASSATGSTDTQYF. The rearrangement uses TRBV6-4 and TRBJ2-3; tentatively, D is TRBD1 (6 bases). The CDR3 is 14 amino acids. The V end was cut by 4 bases, the J end by 0 bases, with 8 bases between. Germline V gene sequence: CDR1 MRHNA, CDR2 SNTAGT.

The chain carries TRBV6-5 and TRBJ1-3, with D tentatively TRBD1 (5 bases). Germline V CDR1 and CDR2: MNHEY, SVGAGI. Trimming took 7 bases from V and 0 from J, leaving 7 bases between them. CDR3 length: 13 amino acids. CDR3 sequence (DNA): TGTGCCAGCATGGGGGGCTCTGGAAACACCATATATTTT. The encoded protein is CASMGGSGNTIYF.

The chain uses TRBV2 and TRBJ2-7; 9 positions match TRBD2. J gave up 2 bases and V 7 bases, and 6 bases lay outside the gene matches. The CDR3 extends over 14 amino acids. The V gene's germline CDR1 is SNHLY and CDR2 FYNNEI. The CDR3, as DNA: TGTGCCAGCACTATGGCGGGGGGGACCTACGAGCAGTACTTC. Translating it yields CASTMAGGTYEQYF.

The chain joins TRBV20-1 to TRBJ2-7; no reliable D call. With 3 bases removed from V and 6 bases from J, the gap between germline ends came to 6 bases. This CDR3 contains 10 residues. CDR1 DFQATT and CDR2 SNEGSKA come from the germline V gene (reference sequence). The CDR3 DNA reads TGCAGTGCTAGGGCCGTCGAGCAGTACTTC. It encodes CSARAVEQYF.

The rearrangement joins TRBV27 to TRBJ2-1, with a possible D match to TRBD2 (5 bases). Germline CDR1 MNHEY, CDR2 SMNVEV (reference sequence). The CDR3 is 12 residues long. V dropped 4 bases and J dropped 7 bases, with 8 bases sitting between them. CDR3 sequence: CASSSIANEQFF. CDR3 sequence (DNA): TGTGCCAGCAGTTCGATAGCGAATGAGCAGTTCTTC.

V and J are TRBV5-1 and TRBJ2-7; tentative D call: TRBD1 (6 bases). The CDR3 length is 15 residues. Per the germline V gene, CDR1 is SGHRS and CDR2 is YFSETQ. V dropped 2 bases and J dropped 0 bases, with 12 bases sitting between them. CDR3 loop: CASSFGGASSYEQYF. CDR3 DNA: TGCGCCAGCAGCTTTGGGGGCGCATCCTCCTACGAGCAGTACTTC.

The chain combines TRBV2 with TRBJ2-6; D gene uncertain. From germline, CDR1 is SNHLY and CDR2 FYNNEI. With 4 bases removed from V and 6 bases from J, the gap between germline ends came to 13 bases. This CDR3 contains 15 residues. Here the CDR3 DNA reads TGTGCCAGCAGTGTTGTACAGTCCCAGGCCAACGTCCTGACTTTC. It encodes CASSVVQSQANVLTF. Together with reference TRBV2 and TRBJ2-6, the CDR3 gives the full variable domain: EPEVTQTPSHQVTQMGQEVILRCVPISNHLYFYWYRQILGQKVEFLVSFYNNEISEKSEIFDDQFSVERPDGSNFTLKIRSTKLEDSAMYFCASSVVQSQANVLTFGAGSRLTVL.

CDR3 protein: CASSVEGGVTQDTQYF. The DNA for the CDR3 is TGTGCCAGCAGCGTAGAAGGCGGGGTGACTCAAGATACGCAGTATTTT. This rearrangement joins TRBV9 to TRBJ2-3, with D possibly TRBD2 on 6 matching bases. Germline V gene data show CDR1 as SGDLS and CDR2 as YYNGEE. Trimming removed 0 bases from V and 5 bases from J, with 16 bases in between. This CDR3 spans 16 amino acids.

The chain joins TRBV2 to TRBJ2-3; TRBD1 matches at 8 bases. This CDR3 region has 17 residues. With 6 bases clipped from V and 3 bases from J, the junction kept 14 bases outside the gene matches. CDR1 is SNHLY, CDR2 FYNNEI, per germline. The CDR3 DNA sequence: TGTGCCAGCAGCCGGATGGGGAACAGGGGGTTGACAGATACGCAGTATTTT. Its translation is CASSRMGNRGLTDTQYF.

The genes are TRBV15 and TRBJ2-5; the D gene is possibly TRBD2 (6 bases). Germline-derived CDR1 and CDR2 are LNHNV and YYDKDF (reference sequence). CDR3 length: 14 residues. The V end lost 5 bases, the J end lost 5 bases, and 15 bases lay between the germline ends. The CDR3 loop is CATSQKEGRETQYF. The CDR3 coding sequence is TGTGCCACCAGCCAAAAGGAGGGAAGGGAGACCCAGTACTTC.

This rearrangement joins TRBV19 to TRBJ2-2; a weak D match, TRBD2 (6 bases). The ends were cut back, 6 bases at V and 4 bases at J, with 15 bases in the middle. The length of the CDR3 is 15 residues. From germline, CDR1 is LNHDA and CDR2 SQIVND (reference sequence). The CDR3 DNA reads as TGTGCCAGTAGATACGAGGGAGGTATCACCGGGGAGCTGTTTTTT. Translation: CASRYEGGITGELFF.

The chain joins TRBV18 to TRBJ2-7; possibly TRBD1 for D (5 bases). The V gene lost 6 bases and the J gene lost 1 base, with 13 bases spanning the gap. CDR1 KGHSH and CDR2 LQKENI come from the germline V gene. CDR3 length: 14 amino acids. The CDR3, as DNA: TGTGCCAGCTCGCAGCAGGGTAAATCCTACGAGCAGTACTTC. This encodes CASSQQGKSYEQYF. Combining the CDR3 with reference TRBV18 and TRBJ2-7 gives the whole variable domain NAGVMQNPRHLVRRRGQEARLRCSPMKGHSHVYWYRQLPEEGLKFMVYLQKENIIDESGMPKERFSAEFPKEGPSILRIQQVVRGDSAAYFCASSQQGKSYEQYFGPGTRLTVT.

V gene TRBV6-1 combines with J gene TRBJ2-5; D gene uncertain. The J call may not be correct, given that the DNA end is closer to TRBJ2-7. The CDR3 length is 11 residues. From germline, CDR1 is MNHNS and CDR2 SASEGT. CDR3 DNA: TGTGCCAGCAGGGGCATCTACGAGCAGTACTTC. Amino acid sequence: CASRGIYEQYF.

V and J are TRBV25-1 and TRBJ2-5; TRBD1 might be the D (6 bases). This CDR3 spans 14 amino acids. Per the germline V gene, CDR1 is MGHDK and CDR2 is SYGVNS. V lost 0 bases, J lost 5 bases, and 10 bases lay in between. CDR3 amino acids: CASSEYGGGETQYF. The DNA of the CDR3 is TGTGCCAGCAGTGAATATGGGGGCGGGGAGACCCAGTACTTC.

This sequence joins TRBV28 and TRBJ1-1; 9 nucleotides align to TRBD1. Germline CDR1 is MDHEN and CDR2 is SYDVKM. The CDR3 has 15 amino acids. V lost 0 bases to trimming and J lost 6 bases; unmatched junction nucleotides: 5. As DNA, the CDR3 is TGTGCCAGCAGTTTATGGGGACAGGGTGGTTCTGAAGCTTTCTTT. The encoded protein is CASSLWGQGGSEAFF. Full variable domain (outside the CDR3, taken from reference TRBV28 and TRBJ1-1): DVKVTQSSRYLVKRTGEKVFLECVQDMDHENMFWYRQDPGLGLRLIYFSYDVKMKEKGDIPEGYSVSREKKERFSLILESASTNQTSMYLCASSLWGQGGSEAFFGQGTRLTVV.

The V call is TRBV7-4, the J call TRBJ2-5, with D uncertain. The germline CDR1 and CDR2 sequences are SGHVT and SQSDAQ. V lost 6 bases and J lost 3, with 20 bases in between. The length of the CDR3 is 16 residues. CDR3 residues: CASSYNQRRHKETQYF. As DNA, the CDR3 is TGTGCCAGCAGTTATAACCAAAGGCGGCACAAAGAGACCCAGTACTTC.

The rearrangement joins TRBV5-8 to TRBJ2-5; D call uncertain. Trimming shortened V by 2 bases and J by 5 bases, and 19 bases separated the two germline ends. The CDR3 extends over 16 amino acids. Germline-derived CDR1 and CDR2 are SGHTS and YDEGEE. Here the CDR3 reads CASSLRRRKSGETQYF. CDR3 in DNA: TGTGCCAGCAGCTTAAGGCGAAGGAAGTCCGGGGAGACCCAGTACTTC.

The V and J genes are TRBV6-4 and TRBJ2-3, with 9 bases that match TRBD2. Germline V CDR1 and CDR2: MRHNA, SNTAGT. The V and J ends lost 5 bases and 2 bases, in that order; junction bases with no gene match: 5. The CDR3 extends over 15 amino acids. In nucleotides, the CDR3 is TGTGCCAGCAGTCCTCTAGCGGGATCCACAGATACGCAGTATTTT. Its translation is CASSPLAGSTDTQYF.

This clone was seen just once. The rearrangement joins TRBV18 to TRBJ1-1; 10 bases agree with TRBD1. Per germline, CDR1 KGHSH and CDR2 LQKENI. V lost 3 bases, J lost 9 bases, and 4 bases stayed unmatched. The CDR3 loop spans 13 amino acids. The CDR3 reads CASSPGQGFQAFF. The DNA for the CDR3 is TGTGCCAGCTCACCGGGACAGGGGTTCCAAGCTTTCTTT.

V usage is TRBV20-1 and J usage is TRBJ1-2; D is possibly TRBD1 (5 bases). Per germline, CDR1 DFQATT and CDR2 SNEGSKA (reference sequence). V was pared by 3 bases and J by 8 bases, with 10 bases between. This CDR3 has 11 residues. The CDR3 DNA reads TGCAGTGCTAGGTGGCCAGGGGGCTACACCTTC. Translated: CSARWPGGYTF.

This chain uses TRBV11-2 with TRBJ1-6; 7 nucleotides line up with TRBD1. The CDR3 is 15 residues long. Germline CDR1 SGHAT, CDR2 FQNNGV. Germline trimming cut 6 bases from V and 6 bases from J; bases unmatched to any gene: 8. CDR3 DNA: TGTGCCAGCAGAGTAGGGAGACAGGGTAATTCACCCCTCCACTTT. Translation gives CASRVGRQGNSPLHF.

As regards this clone: The sample has other DNA sequences that encode this CDR3 too. The chain uses TRBV7-8 and TRBJ2-7, with TRBD2 as a possible D gene (6 bases). Deletions cut 6 bases from V and 3 bases from J, with 15 bases between. The CDR3 has 14 amino acids. Germline CDR1 SGHVS, CDR2 FQNEAQ. CDR3: CASSTRTTLYEQYF. CDR3 bases: TGTGCCAGCAGTACCCGGACTACCCTCTACGAGCAGTACTTC.

CDR3 region: CASSPRIPRPTSGRTDTQYF. In DNA form, the CDR3 reads TGTGCCAGCAGCCCTCGTATCCCACGACCAACTAGCGGGAGGACGGATACGCAGTATTTT. This chain connects TRBV9 to TRBJ2-3, with TRBD2 matching over 12 bases. The junction had 21 bases not matched to a gene; V was cut back by 4 bases and J by 6 bases. Germline V gives CDR1 SGDLS, CDR2 YYNGEE. This CDR3 has 20 amino acids.

V and J are TRBV2 and TRBJ1-2; the match to TRBD1 covers 7 bases. The CDR3 is 14 residues long. Germline CDR1 and CDR2: SNHLY and FYNNEI. V dropped 3 bases and J dropped 5; count of bases not matched to a gene: 6. CDR3 loop: CASSDGDSRYGYTF. DNA of the CDR3: TGTGCCAGCAGTGATGGGGACAGCCGATATGGCTACACCTTC.

This clone was counted at least ten times. The genes are TRBV25-1 and TRBJ2-5, with 12 positions matching TRBD2. The V segment lost 2 bases and the J segment 2 bases; nucleotides outside the gene matches: 0. Germline V gene lookup returns CDR1 MGHDK and CDR2 SYGVNS. The CDR3 is 15 amino acids. The CDR3 nucleotides read TGTGCCAGCAGTGAACTAGCGGGGGGGCAAGAGACCCAGTACTTC. Its protein product is CASSELAGGQETQYF.